One and the same sample provided the 9 T cell receptor beta chains below, sequenced in a study of control samples from healthy donors and cancer patients. Method: immunoSEQ multiplex PCR; TCRdb's copy keeps in-frame clones and lacks some. Of about 120,000 clones listed, around 90% were seen once; the top ten hold less than 9.5%. Sequenced: blood. These receptors were taken from a middle-aged man in good health.

This clone was picked up one time. V is TRBV18 and J is TRBJ2-3; TRBD2 matches 7 bases. The CDR3 covers 15 residues. Looked up from germline, CDR1 is KGHSH and CDR2 is LQKENI. After removal of 3 bases from V and 1 base from J, the junction contained 4 bases not matched to a gene. In DNA form, the CDR3 reads TGTGCCAGCTCACCGCAGAGCGGGGGCACAGATACGCAGTATTTT. As protein: CASSPQSGGTDTQYF.

The chain recombines TRBV4-1 with TRBJ2-3; 10 bases align to TRBD2. The CDR3 has 16 residues. J lost 1 base, V lost 2 bases, and 3 bases had no gene match. CDR1 and CDR2 from the germline V gene are MGHRA and YSYEKL. CDR3 protein: CASSQSTSGGTDTQYF. CDR3 nucleotides: TGCGCCAGCAGCCAATCCACTAGCGGGGGCACAGATACGCAGTATTTT.

The chain links TRBV25-1 to TRBJ1-2; 8 bases map to TRBD1. Trimming removed 0 bases from V and 4 bases from J; junction bases left unmatched: 4. There are 15 residues in the CDR3. Germline values: CDR1 MGHDK, CDR2 SYGVNS. The CDR3 region has the DNA TGTGCCAGCAGTGAATACGGGACAGGTGCCTATGGCTACACCTTC. Residues: CASSEYGTGAYGYTF.

V is TRBV7-9 and J is TRBJ2-2; the D gene is possibly TRBD1 (6 bases). The CDR3 length is 15 residues. V was trimmed by 3 bases and J by 4 bases, leaving 12 bases between them. Germline lookup yields CDR1 SEHNR and CDR2 FQNEAQ (reference sequence). Here the CDR3 DNA reads TGTGCCAGCAGCTTGCCAGGGGTGAGCACCGGGGAGCTGTTTTTT. Protein: CASSLPGVSTGELFF.

The chain joins TRBV19 to TRBJ1-1; 7 positions match TRBD1. Germline CDR1 reads LNHDA; CDR2 reads SQIVND (reference sequence). V shed 2 bases and J 6 bases; nucleotides not matched to a gene: 6. CDR3 size: 14 residues. CDR3 protein: CASSINRGRAEAFF. CDR3 bases: TGTGCCAGTAGTATAAACAGGGGACGCGCTGAAGCTTTCTTT.

The rearrangement uses TRBV7-9 and TRBJ1-2; D might be TRBD1 (5 bases). V lost 5 bases to trimming and J lost 2 bases, with 21 bases between them. Per germline, CDR1 SEHNR and CDR2 FQNEAQ (reference sequence). The CDR3 length is 17 residues. Here the CDR3 reads CASSPPGGVRENYGYTF. Written as DNA, the CDR3 is TGTGCCAGCAGCCCCCCGGGGGGTGTCAGGGAGAACTATGGCTACACCTTC. Supplemented by reference TRBV7-9 and TRBJ1-2, the full variable domain reads DTGVSQNPRHKITKRGQNVTFRCDPISEHNRLYWYRQTLGQGPEFLTYFQNEAQLEKSRLLSDRFSAERPKGSFSTLEIQRTEQGDSAMYLCASSPPGGVRENYGYTFGSGTRLTVV.

The chain has TRBV10-2 and TRBJ1-5, with 9 bases that match TRBD1. The CDR3 is made up of 14 amino acids. With V trimmed by 6 bases and J by 1 base, 1 base remained unmatched. Germline CDR1 reads WSHSY; CDR2 reads SAAADI. CDR3 nucleotide sequence: TGCGCCAGCAGCGGACAGGGGAGCAATCAGCCCCAGCATTTT. This translates into CASSGQGSNQPQHF.

This sequence joins TRBV29-1 and TRBJ1-3; D not certain. Trimming removed 6 bases at V and 1 base at J, with 10 bases between. This CDR3 is 13 amino acids long. Germline CDR1 reads SQVTM; CDR2 reads ANQGSEA. CDR3: CSVITGSGNTIYF. The DNA for the CDR3 is TGCAGCGTAATCACCGGGTCTGGAAACACCATATATTTT.

The rearrangement uses TRBV19 and TRBJ2-2, with D maybe TRBD2 (5 bases). The CDR3 is 15 amino acids. The germline CDR1 and CDR2 sequences are LNHDA and SQIVND (reference sequence). V was pared by 7 bases and J by 2 bases, with 14 bases between. CDR3 sequence (DNA): TGTGCCAGTACCCACAGCGGCACAAACACCGGGGAGCTGTTTTTT. Protein: CASTHSGTNTGELFF. The full variable domain, with the rest looked up from reference TRBV19 and TRBJ2-2, is DGGITQSPKYLFRKEGQNVTLSCEQNLNHDAMYWYRQDPGQGLRLIYYSQIVNDFQKGDIAEGYSVSREKKESFPLTVTSAQKNPTAFYLCASTHSGTNTGELFFGEGSRLTVL.